This T cell receptor beta chain was found in a study of shared clonotypes between healthy human individuals. Study findings and constraints: Among donors, sharing of clonotypes was expected to be affected by sequencing depth. With few donors, the genetic and exposure-history diversity represented was limited.

Notes on this clone: The antigen is not known. It is likely a read error: a sequence one base away is far more abundant.

Genomic DNA from unsorted samples was obtained from about 82 million PBMCs (per sample). Authors' methods: ImmunoSEQ only sent back junction sequences with no quality scores, so filtering was done differently. Sequenced by immunoSEQ multiplex PCR; TCRdb stores in-frame clones only, minus some. V and J calls and clone size are given by that table; D and trimming were obtained from the DNA. The sample includes 400,000 to 500,000 clones, about 79% of them seen just once. This CDR3 is 17 amino acids long. The V gene's germline CDR1 is SEHNR and CDR2 FQNEAQ (reference sequence). Sequencing input: PBMCs. V and J are TRBV7-9 and TRBJ2-7, with TRBD2 matching over 7 bases. The clonotype was recovered from a middle-aged woman in good health. Some clones in this sample may be carry-over from other donors' samples. CDR3 amino acids: CASSQGAGSGVRYEQYF. For the CDR3, the DNA is TGCGCCAGCAGCCAAGGAGCGGGCAGCGGGGTCCGCTACGAGCAGTATTTC.